The next 4 T cell receptor beta chains were all read from a single sample in a study of blood T cell repertoires in COVID-19. Data came from immunoSEQ multiplex PCR; TCRdb stores just in-frame clones and leaves some out. The repertoire consists of about 51,000 clones, with 86% occurring once and the leading ten covering about 4%. Specimen: peripheral blood. These receptors all stem from an elderly man with active COVID-19.

This chain connects TRBV19 to TRBJ1-6; 8 bases map to TRBD1. The V gene's germline CDR1 is LNHDA and CDR2 SQIVND (reference sequence). The CDR3 is made up of 14 amino acids. V shed 5 bases and J 7 bases; nucleotides not matched to a gene: 4. CDR3 in amino acids: CASSVGQGNSPLHF. In DNA form, the CDR3 reads TGTGCCAGTAGTGTCGGACAGGGAAATTCACCCCTCCACTTT.

The chain joins TRBV4-3 to TRBJ2-5; 8 bases align to TRBD2. V lost 0 bases, J lost 9 bases, and 9 bases stayed unmatched. Per germline, CDR1 LGHNA and CDR2 YSLEER. The CDR3 extends over 15 amino acids. Written as DNA, the CDR3 is TGCGCCAGCAGCCAAGATGTGGGGACTAGTCGGGCCCAGTACTTC. Protein sequence: CASSQDVGTSRAQYF.

CDR3 sequence (DNA): TGTGCCAGCAGCGAGTCCCGGGCAGGGGGGTACACCGGGGAGCTGTTTTTT. This gives the protein CASSESRAGGYTGELFF. The V and J genes are TRBV2 and TRBJ2-2, with D possibly matching TRBD1 (7 bases). The CDR3 contains 17 residues. Trimming removed 6 bases from V and 3 bases from J, with 20 bases in between. CDR1 and CDR2 from the germline V gene are SNHLY and FYNNEI.

V usage is TRBV6-5 and J usage is TRBJ1-1; D not certain. With 3 bases removed from V and 5 bases from J, the gap between germline ends came to 7 bases. This CDR3 spans 12 amino acids. Looked up from germline, CDR1 is MNHEY and CDR2 is SVGAGI. The CDR3 region has the DNA TGTGCCAGCAGTTATAGTCTGACTGAAGCTTTCTTT. It is translated as CASSYSLTEAFF.